This T cell receptor beta chain originates from a study of blood T cell repertoires in COVID-19. Clones were read by immunoSEQ multiplex PCR, and TCRdb kept only the in-frame ones, dropping some. The sample contains about 220,000 clones, roughly 90% of which appear only once. This CDR3 has 13 residues. Germline V gene sequence: CDR1 LNHDA, CDR2 SQIVND (reference sequence). The V end was cut by 2 bases, the J end by 8 bases, with 9 bases between. The sequence was collected from a woman aged 35 to 49 with acute COVID-19. The chain joins TRBV19 to TRBJ1-4; no clear D. The sample was PBMCs or T cells enriched from blood (not recorded which). CDR3 sequence (DNA): TGTGCCAGTAGTATAACTCCAGGCGAAAAACTGTTTTTT. This sequence encodes CASSITPGEKLFF.